This T cell receptor (beta chain) is drawn from a study of T cells in Graves' hyperthyroidism and ophthalmopathy. Study information: Peripheral blood was taken when the disease was first diagnosed, before any treatment began.

TCR beta CDR3 regions were amplified from RNA. HTBI primers drove first-round RT-PCR of the TCR CDR3. TCRdb called the multiplex PCR reads again in MiXCR, with one record for every CDR3 protein. This sample has around 400,000 distinct CDR3 sequences, with 20% to 25% found just once. Graves' hyperthyroidism without ophthalmopathy progression within 18 months was termed stable. PBMCs were sourced from more than 9 ml fresh peripheral blood. Notes on the study in general: Blood held most thyroid clonotypes expanded above 0.001 frequency.

Comments on this clonotype: Its antigen is unknown.

The TCR sequence derives from a man over 45 with Graves' hyperthyroidism. The sample comprised blood.

CDR3 loop: CASSIGQGRAFF. The CDR3 DNA sequence: TGTGCCAGTAGTATCGGACAGGGGCGAGCTTTCTTT. The gene calls are TRBV19 and TRBJ1-1; 9 bases are a match to TRBD1. CDR1 and CDR2 from the germline V gene are LNHDA and SQIVND (reference sequence). The V segment lost 3 bases and the J segment 10 bases; nucleotides outside the gene matches: 3. CDR3 length: 12 residues.